The 5 T cell receptor beta chains below come from one sample, sequenced in a study of OX40 agonist ivuxolimab in advanced cancers. The library was prepared using the immunoSEQ multiplex PCR assay. This is the immuneACCESS table as TCRdb keeps it, with only in-frame sequences that have V and J called. A part of the clones is gone; compared with another copy, unresolved V genes explain less than half, and the rest is unexplained. The sample table holds 65,000 to 85,000 clones, of which roughly 91% were seen once. Clones ranked in the top ten supply approximately 15% of the sample. Source: CD4+ or CD8+ T cells sorted from blood, taken in a trial of the OX40 agonist ivuxolimab. Receptors were obtained from an adult with an advanced solid tumor such as melanoma, head and neck, liver or kidney cancer.

The chain joins TRBV7-2 to TRBJ1-1; 7 bases are shared with TRBD1. The germline gives CDR1 SGHTA, CDR2 FQGNSA. The CDR3 has 12 amino acids. J was trimmed by 7 bases and V by 3 bases; bases with no gene match: 2. The CDR3 nucleotides read TGTGCCAGCAGCTTCACAGGGGTTGAAGCTTTCTTT. It encodes CASSFTGVEAFF.

The chain employs TRBV5-1 and TRBJ2-7, with D hard to call. Germline lookup yields CDR1 SGHRS and CDR2 YFSETQ. The CDR3 consists of 12 residues. Trimming took off 2 bases at V and 5 bases at J, with 8 bases between the two ends. CDR3 in amino acids: CASSFGDNEQYF. CDR3 DNA sequence: TGCGCCAGCAGCTTTGGCGACAACGAGCAGTACTTC.

V is TRBV5-6 and J is TRBJ1-1, with D possibly being TRBD1 (6 bases). From germline, CDR1 is SGHDT and CDR2 YYEEEE. This CDR3 comprises 17 residues. Trimming removed 1 base from V and 2 bases from J, with 18 bases in between. This CDR3 reads CASSLWGGAQGNTEAFF. Written as DNA, the CDR3 is TGTGCCAGCAGCTTGTGGGGGGGCGCACAAGGAAACACTGAAGCTTTCTTT.

The rearrangement joins TRBV6-5 to TRBJ2-7; D not certain. The V end lost 0 bases, the J end lost 4 bases, and 10 bases lay between the germline ends. Germline values: CDR1 MNHEY, CDR2 SVGAGI. This CDR3 has 14 residues. The CDR3 sequence is CASSYSRWGYEQYF. Written as DNA, the CDR3 is TGTGCCAGCAGTTACTCGAGATGGGGTTACGAGCAGTACTTC.

This chain connects TRBV19 to TRBJ1-5, with D uncertain. CDR1 LNHDA and CDR2 SQIVND come from the germline V gene (reference sequence). The V end lost 3 bases, the J end lost 2 bases, and 5 bases lay between the germline ends. This CDR3 comprises 13 residues. The CDR3 nucleotides read TGTGCCAGTAGTATCTCAGGCAATCAGCCCCAGCATTTT. It specifies CASSISGNQPQHF.